These 9 T cell receptor beta chains share one sample of origin, sequenced in a study of neurological immune-mediated disorders. TCRdb re-called the 5' RACE reads through MiXCR, storing one row per CDR3 protein. The sample carries roughly 100,000 distinct CDR3 sequences, roughly a tenth recorded once. This sample's time point: longitudinal time-point 3. The material sequenced was PBMCs. The receptor set was obtained from a female donor with HTLV-1-associated myelopathy (HAM/TSP).

This clonotype was counted ten times or more. The chain has TRBV5-1 and TRBJ1-5; 9 bases map to TRBD1. There are 15 residues in the CDR3. Germline V gives CDR1 SGHRS, CDR2 YFSETQ. V gave up 4 bases and J gave up 7 bases; unmatched junction bases: 9. In DNA form, the CDR3 reads TGCGCCAGCAGCCCGGGGACAGGGATCGCACAGCCCCAGCATTTT. As protein: CASSPGTGIAQPQHF.

This clonotype appeared many times. This chain connects TRBV6-2 or TRBV6-3 to TRBJ1-5, with D possibly being TRBD1 (5 bases). The CDR3 is 15 amino acids. Germline lookup yields CDR1 MNHEY and CDR2 SVGEGT. Trimming removed 6 bases at V and 0 bases at J, with 12 bases between. The CDR3 coding sequence is TGTGCCAGCAGGGGACGGCCCTATAGCAATCAGCCCCAGCATTTT. The encoded protein is CASRGRPYSNQPQHF.

This clonotype was seen many times. The chain combines TRBV20-1 with TRBJ2-4; D might be TRBD2 (6 bases). The germline V gene has CDR1 DFQATT and CDR2 SNEGSKA (reference sequence). This CDR3 comprises 15 residues. V shed 5 bases and J shed 7 bases, with 21 bases lying between them. CDR3 protein: CSAPIPGRGGNIQYF. The CDR3 region has the DNA TGCAGTGCTCCGATCCCCGGCCGCGGAGGGAACATTCAGTACTTC.

This clonotype came up many times. This sequence joins TRBV5-1 and TRBJ2-7, with D maybe TRBD1 (6 bases). The CDR3 is made up of 13 amino acids. The V end lost 4 bases, the J end lost 1 base, and 9 bases lay between the germline ends. Per the germline V gene, CDR1 is SGHRS and CDR2 is YFSETQ. The CDR3 here is CASSPQGSYEQYF. CDR3 sequence (DNA): TGCGCCAGCAGCCCGCAGGGGTCCTACGAGCAGTACTTC.

This clonotype was seen more than once but under ten times. A read error may be the cause here, since a much bigger clone is one base away. The genes are TRBV7-2 and TRBJ1-1, with D perhaps matching TRBD1 (6 bases). V dropped 3 bases and J dropped 5 bases, with 16 bases sitting between them. Germline-derived CDR1 and CDR2 are SGHTA and FQGNSA. The CDR3 is 15 amino acids. The DNA of the CDR3 is TGTGCCAGCAGCTTGACTACAGGGAGTTCGACTGAAGCTTTCTTT. Translating it yields CASSLTTGSSTEAFF.

This clonotype was observed many times. The rearrangement links TRBV11-2 to TRBJ2-1; D gene unclear. The CDR3 covers 14 residues. V lost 0 bases, J lost 8 bases, and 11 bases lay in between. Germline CDR1 is SGHAT and CDR2 is FQNNGV. The DNA of the CDR3 is TGTGCCAGCAGCTTAGACCTCAATATCTATGAGCAGTTCTTC. The encoded protein is CASSLDLNIYEQFF.

This clonotype was counted at least ten times. The rearrangement uses TRBV5-1 and TRBJ1-5; D possibly corresponds to TRBD1 (6 bases). The germline V and J ends were trimmed by 2 bases and 4 bases, with 10 bases remaining between them. The CDR3 extends over 14 amino acids. The V gene's germline CDR1 is SGHRS and CDR2 YFSETQ. In DNA form, the CDR3 reads TGCGCCAGCAGCTTAGGACAGCCGAATCAGCCCCAGCATTTT. Its translation: CASSLGQPNQPQHF.

V and J are TRBV3-1 and TRBJ2-2; D is unclear. This CDR3 has 15 residues. V gave up 1 base and J gave up 8 bases, with 14 bases separating them. Germline V CDR1 and CDR2: LGHDT, YNNKEL (reference sequence). The CDR3 here is CASSQGSAVGGELFF. CDR3 bases: TGTGCCAGCAGCCAAGGCAGTGCTGTCGGGGGGGAGCTGTTTTTT.

This clonotype was seen at least ten times. The chain is built from TRBV5-1 and TRBJ2-5, with D hard to call. This CDR3 is 15 amino acids long. Between the trimmed V and J ends, which lost 0 bases and 2 bases, there was a span of 11 bases. Germline CDR1 is SGHRS and CDR2 is YFSETQ. CDR3 protein: CASSLAYAAQETQYF. Here the CDR3 DNA reads TGCGCCAGCAGCTTGGCTTACGCGGCTCAAGAGACCCAGTACTTC.